Shown below are 19 T cell receptor beta chains from a single sample sequenced in a study of T cell responses to AZD1222 COVID-19 vaccine. Measured with immunoSEQ multiplex PCR; TCRdb has only the in-frame clones, and not every one. This repertoire shows tens of thousands of clones, roughly nine tenths found once; its top ten account for approximately 4.2%. Sample: peripheral blood, taken on day 0 of AZD1222 vaccination. The receptors originated from an adult in good health.

The chain has TRBV30 and TRBJ1-2; D not resolved. Per the germline V gene, CDR1 is GTSNPN and CDR2 is SVGIG (reference sequence). Trimming pared 1 base from V and 2 bases from J, leaving 11 bases between. This CDR3 region has 14 residues. The chain's CDR3 is CAWSDPPFNYGYTF. The CDR3 nucleotides are TGTGCCTGGAGTGACCCGCCTTTCAACTATGGCTACACCTTC.

This chain links TRBV28 with TRBJ2-7, with D perhaps matching TRBD1 or TRBD2 (5 bases each). Between the trimmed V and J ends, which lost 3 bases and 0 bases, there was a span of 12 bases. CDR3 size: 15 residues. CDR1 is MDHEN, CDR2 SYDVKM, per germline. CDR3 nucleotides: TGTGCCAGCAGTTTGTGGGGGTCCCGCTCCTACGAGCAGTACTTC. This gives the protein CASSLWGSRSYEQYF.

This clone was recorded a few times. The rearrangement joins TRBV6-1 to TRBJ2-7; D is ambiguous. Germline values: CDR1 MNHNS, CDR2 SASEGT. The CDR3 is 12 residues long. V lost 3 bases to trimming and J lost 7 bases, with 10 bases between them. The CDR3 DNA follows: TGTGCCAGCAGTGACCCCCCCGGGGAGCAGTACTTC. It is translated as CASSDPPGEQYF.

This clone was found once. The chain uses TRBV5-4 and TRBJ2-7, with TRBD2 matching 9 bases. J lost 2 bases, V lost 3 bases, and 6 bases had no gene match. The CDR3 spans 15 residues. CDR1 SGHNT and CDR2 YYREEE come from the germline V gene (reference sequence). The CDR3 region is CASSSYSGSPYEQYF. The CDR3 region has the DNA TGTGCCAGCAGCTCATATAGCGGGAGCCCCTACGAGCAGTACTTC.

This chain connects TRBV12-3 or TRBV12-4 to TRBJ1-5; D unresolved. V lost 5 bases and J lost 5, with 10 bases in between. This CDR3 comprises 13 residues. The CDR3 DNA follows: TGTGCCAGCAGTCTCACCCCCCATCAGCCCCAGCATTTT. It codes for CASSLTPHQPQHF.

The rearrangement joins TRBV9 to TRBJ1-4; unclear D gene. CDR3 length: 15 amino acids. Germline CDR1 reads SGDLS; CDR2 reads YYNGEE. Trimming stripped 3 bases from V and 7 bases from J, with 16 bases between. CDR3 sequence reads: CASSDRSGWGEKLFF. In DNA form, the CDR3 reads TGTGCCAGCAGCGACCGGAGCGGTTGGGGTGAAAAACTGTTTTTT. The variable domain in full, completed from reference TRBV9 and TRBJ1-4, reads DSGVTQTPKHLITATGQRVTLRCSPRSGDLSVYWYQQSLDQGLQFLIQYYNGEERAKGNILERFSAQQFPDLHSELNLSSLELGDSALYFCASSDRSGWGEKLFFGSGTQLSVL.

This chain uses TRBV6-2 or TRBV6-3 with TRBJ1-2, with 7 bases fitting TRBD1. The CDR3 sequence is 15 residues long. Germline assignment: CDR1 MNHEY and CDR2 SVGEGT. The ends lost 6 bases at V and 6 bases at J; junction bases unmatched: 13. CDR3 loop: CASSVYRGTEDGYTF. The CDR3 bases are TGTGCCAGCAGCGTATACAGGGGCACAGAGGATGGCTACACCTTC.

This clone was counted a few times. The V gene is TRBV23-1, the J gene TRBJ2-1; TRBD1 might be the D (6 bases). TRBV23-1 is filed as an ORF, its function uncertain. V was clipped by 4 bases and J by 15 bases, with 25 bases between them. This CDR3 has 15 residues. As DNA, the CDR3 is TGCGCCAGCAGTCCCAGGACAGCGGAAAAAGCCCAGGCGTTCTTC. Translating gives CASSPRTAEKAQAFF.

This clone has just one count. The chain is built from TRBV11-2 and TRBJ1-1; maybe TRBD1 (5 bases). Germline CDR1 is SGHAT and CDR2 is FQNNGV. V lost 0 bases and J lost 1, with 6 bases in between. This CDR3 region has 14 residues. The CDR3 sequence: CASSLDRGNTEAFF. In nucleotides, the CDR3 is TGTGCCAGCAGCTTAGATAGGGGGAACACTGAAGCTTTCTTT.

This chain joins TRBV6-1 and TRBJ2-2; D may be TRBD2 (5 bases). Trimming left V 3 bases short and J 7 bases short, with 9 bases between. The length of the CDR3 is 13 residues. Per germline, CDR1 MNHNS and CDR2 SASEGT. The CDR3 here is CASSDLGGGELFF. The CDR3 DNA sequence: TGTGCCAGCAGTGACCTAGGAGGCGGGGAGCTGTTTTTT.

V usage is TRBV18 and J usage is TRBJ1-4; no firm D call. The CDR3 is 11 amino acids. Germline CDR1 and CDR2: KGHSH and LQKENI. Deletions cut 6 bases from V and 8 bases from J, with 7 bases between. CDR3 sequence (DNA): TGTGCCAGCTCCGATAGGGAAAAACTGTTTTTT. Its protein is CASSDREKLFF. The full variable domain, in which reference TRBV18 and TRBJ1-4 provide the parts outside the CDR3, is NAGVMQNPRHLVRRRGQEARLRCSPMKGHSHVYWYRQLPEEGLKFMVYLQKENIIDESGMPKERFSAEFPKEGPSILRIQQVVRGDSAAYFCASSDREKLFFGSGTQLSVL.

The chain joins TRBV30 to TRBJ1-1; D might be TRBD1 (5 bases). From germline, CDR1 is GTSNPN and CDR2 SVGIG (reference sequence). The CDR3 contains 15 residues. V lost 0 bases to trimming and J lost 0 bases, with 11 bases between them. Here the CDR3 DNA reads TGTGCCTGGAGTGTGTCAGGGCATATGAACACTGAAGCTTTCTTT. This translates into CAWSVSGHMNTEAFF.

The V gene is TRBV11-3, the J gene TRBJ2-3; 9 nucleotides agree with TRBD1. This CDR3 has 16 amino acids. The V gene's germline CDR1 is SGHNT and CDR2 YENEEA. V was clipped by 5 bases and J by 0 bases; unmatched bases: 6. Here the CDR3 reads CASSPQQGASTDTQYF. Written as DNA, the CDR3 is TGTGCCAGCAGCCCCCAACAGGGGGCTAGCACAGATACGCAGTATTTT.

The CDR3 DNA sequence: TGTGCCAGTAGCATGGACTTATTTAAGGACGGGACCTACGAGCAGTACTTC. It is translated as CASSMDLFKDGTYEQYF. The chain employs TRBV19 and TRBJ2-7; a possible D gene is TRBD2 (5 bases). Germline CDR1 LNHDA, CDR2 SQIVND (reference sequence). V was clipped by 6 bases and J by 2 bases, with 23 bases between them. The length of the CDR3 is 17 residues.

The table lists this clone with a count of one. The chain employs TRBV6-1 and TRBJ2-7; no reliable D call. This CDR3 has 14 amino acids. Germline assignment: CDR1 MNHNS and CDR2 SASEGT. The ends were cut back, 3 bases at V and 6 bases at J, with 15 bases in the middle. CDR3 residues: CASSDEKGRSEQYF. Here the CDR3 DNA reads TGTGCCAGCAGTGATGAGAAGGGCCGCTCCGAGCAGTACTTC.

The CDR3 region has the DNA TGCGCCAGCAGCTTGGGGGATAACTATGGCTACACCTTC. Translating gives CASSLGDNYGYTF. V usage is TRBV5-1 and J usage is TRBJ1-2, with D uncertain. Germline CDR1 reads SGHRS; CDR2 reads YFSETQ. This CDR3 is built from 13 residues. V shed 0 bases and J shed 1 base, with 4 bases lying between them.

The rearrangement uses TRBV7-2 and TRBJ1-2; D might be TRBD1 (5 bases). V lost 5 bases, J lost 4 bases, and 20 bases lay in between. The CDR3 is made up of 16 amino acids. Germline-derived CDR1 and CDR2 are SGHTA and FQGNSA. The CDR3 DNA reads TGTGCCAGCAGCCCGGACGGACAACTGGGGATCTATGGCTACACCTTC. This encodes CASSPDGQLGIYGYTF.

The CDR3 DNA reads TGTGCCAGCAGCCCCCCACAGGGGCGACATTCACCCCTCCACTTT. It encodes CASSPPQGRHSPLHF. This chain uses TRBV11-3 with TRBJ1-6; 7 bases are a match to TRBD1. V was pared by 5 bases and J by 8 bases, with 9 bases of the junction left unmatched. The CDR3 contains 15 residues. Germline V CDR1 and CDR2: SGHNT, YENEEA.

J is TRBJ2-7 and V is TRBV4-3; D uncertain. The CDR3 totals 15 residues. Germline CDR1 and CDR2: LGHNA and YSLEER. Trimming stripped 0 bases from V and 4 bases from J, with 13 bases between. The CDR3 loop is CASSQDVAQWYEQYF. In DNA, the CDR3 is TGCGCCAGCAGCCAAGACGTCGCCCAATGGTACGAGCAGTACTTC.